This passage covers 22 T cell receptor beta chains from one sample sequenced in a study of T cells after yellow fever vaccination. TCRdb independently ran MiXCR on the 5' RACE reads; one entry per CDR3 protein. This sample yields hundreds of thousands of distinct CDR3 sequences, of which approximately 15% are seen a single time; over 12% belongs to the top ten. The sequencing here drew on PBMCs, taken on the day of the yellow fever booster vaccination. The receptor set was obtained from a man younger than 45 who received the YFV17D yellow fever vaccine.

This clonotype was picked up a small number of times. J is TRBJ2-3 and V is TRBV5-1; weak D call: TRBD2 (5 bases). The V gene's germline CDR1 is SGHRS and CDR2 YFSETQ. The CDR3 runs 16 residues. V was trimmed by 1 base and J by 4 bases, leaving 16 bases between them. DNA for the CDR3: TGCGCCAGCAGCTTGACAACTAGTGGGTCCCCAGATACGCAGTATTTT. Translated: CASSLTTSGSPDTQYF.

The chain employs TRBV12-3 or TRBV12-4 and TRBJ2-3, with 11 bases fitting TRBD1. J lost 7 bases, V lost 10 bases, and 13 bases had no gene match. The CDR3 runs 15 residues. Here the CDR3 DNA reads TGTGCCATTCTGGGACCGGGACAGGGGGGAAATACGCAGTATTTT. This sequence encodes CAILGPGQGGNTQYF.

The V and J genes are TRBV20-1 and TRBJ2-1, with D maybe TRBD2 (5 bases). V lost 3 bases and J lost 6, with 12 bases in between. CDR1 and CDR2 from the germline V gene are DFQATT and SNEGSKA (reference sequence). This CDR3 contains 13 residues. The CDR3 nucleotides are TGCAGTGCTAGCGTGAGGGTTGTCAATGAGCAGTTCTTC. Translated, it gives CSASVRVVNEQFF.

The chain is built from TRBV20-1 and TRBJ2-1; D tentatively reads TRBD1 or TRBD2 (5 bases each). This CDR3 has 14 amino acids. V lost 0 bases, J lost 10 bases, and 16 bases lay in between. CDR1 is DFQATT and CDR2 is SNEGSKA in the germline V gene (reference sequence). This chain's CDR3 is CSARDGPIGTEQFF. CDR3 bases: TGCAGTGCTAGAGACGGCCCAATAGGGACGGAGCAGTTCTTC.

The chain links TRBV27 to TRBJ2-4; D tentatively fits TRBD1 or TRBD2 (5 bases each). From germline, CDR1 is MNHEY and CDR2 SMNVEV (reference sequence). CDR3 length: 14 amino acids. Trimming pared 6 bases from V and 7 bases from J, leaving 16 bases between. This chain's CDR3 is CASRRSGALNIQYF. As DNA, the CDR3 is TGTGCCAGCAGACGGTCCGGGGCCCTGAACATTCAGTACTTC.

This chain links TRBV3-1 with TRBJ2-5; a possible D gene is TRBD2 (6 bases). The germline V and J ends were trimmed by 2 bases and 3 bases, with 16 bases remaining between them. Per germline, CDR1 LGHDT and CDR2 YNNKEL (reference sequence). The CDR3 has 16 amino acids. The CDR3 region has the DNA TGTGCCAGCAGCCAAAGGCGGCCTAGCGAGAAAGAGACCCAGTACTTC. This gives the protein CASSQRRPSEKETQYF.

The chain joins TRBV29-1 to TRBJ2-2; D is ambiguous. The V end was cut by 4 bases, the J end by 0 bases, with 6 bases between. The length of the CDR3 is 13 residues. Per the germline V gene, CDR1 is SQVTM and CDR2 is ANQGSEA. The CDR3 DNA sequence: TGCAGCGTTGGACTTACGAACACCGGGGAGCTGTTTTTT. Its protein product is CSVGLTNTGELFF.

The chain carries TRBV21-1 and TRBJ1-2. TRBV21-1 is a pseudogene locus. The CDR3 runs to 15 residues. This CDR3 is CASSKVQEENYGYTF. Written as DNA, the CDR3 is TGTGCCAGCAGCAAAGTGCAGGAGGAGAACTATGGCTACACCTTC.

The chain is built from TRBV20-1 and TRBJ2-3, with 7 bases that match TRBD2. The length of the CDR3 is 13 residues. Trimming cost V 3 bases and J 14 bases; bases outside gene matches: 14. Germline CDR1 DFQATT, CDR2 SNEGSKA (reference sequence). DNA of the CDR3: TGCAGTGCTAGGGAAACGACTAGCCCTCCGTTGTATTTT. Residues: CSARETTSPPLYF.

The chain carries TRBV9 and TRBJ2-2; D may match TRBD1 or TRBD2 (6 bases each). The CDR3 totals 14 residues. The V and J ends lost 0 bases and 6 bases respectively, with 9 bases between them. Germline V CDR1 and CDR2: SGDLS, YYNGEE. The CDR3 nucleotides read TGTGCCAGCAGCGTAGACCGGGGGCCCGGGGAGCTGTTTTTT. The encoded protein is CASSVDRGPGELFF.

This sequence joins TRBV20-1 and TRBJ2-3, with 8 positions matching TRBD2. V was clipped by 5 bases and J by 9 bases; unmatched bases: 13. CDR1 and CDR2 from the germline V gene are DFQATT and SNEGSKA (reference sequence). This CDR3 is built from 14 residues. This CDR3 is CSAEISGETWTQYF. In DNA, the CDR3 is TGCAGTGCTGAGATTAGCGGGGAAACCTGGACGCAGTATTTT.

This rearrangement joins TRBV19 to TRBJ2-6, with 11 bases identical to TRBD1. This CDR3 is 19 amino acids long. Germline lookup yields CDR1 LNHDA and CDR2 SQIVND (reference sequence). The V segment lost 4 bases and the J segment 0 bases; nucleotides outside the gene matches: 8. The CDR3 DNA sequence: TGTGCCAGTAGTAGGGACAGGGGGGGTACATCCTCTGGGGCCAACGTCCTGACTTTC. Its translation is CASSRDRGGTSSGANVLTF. The whole variable domain, remainder taken from reference TRBV19 and TRBJ2-6, is DGGITQSPKYLFRKEGQNVTLSCEQNLNHDAMYWYRQDPGQGLRLIYYSQIVNDFQKGDIAEGYSVSREKKESFPLTVTSAQKNPTAFYLCASSRDRGGTSSGANVLTFGAGSRLTVL.

The chain carries TRBV6-5 and TRBJ2-3; D unclear. Between the trimmed V and J ends, which lost 0 bases and 6 bases, there was a span of 16 bases. CDR3 length: 16 amino acids. Germline V gene data show CDR1 as MNHEY and CDR2 as SVGAGI. The CDR3 DNA is TGTGCCAGCAGTTACTCGAATCGCCCACGAACCGATACGCAGTATTTT. As protein: CASSYSNRPRTDTQYF.

This clonotype was found once. The chain links TRBV20-1 to TRBJ1-1; 9 bases agree with TRBD1. Germline CDR1 is DFQATT and CDR2 is SNEGSKA (reference sequence). The V and J ends lost 5 bases and 3 bases, in that order; junction bases with no gene match: 4. This CDR3 has 13 residues. CDR3 in amino acids: CSAHRGPDTEAFF. CDR3 sequence (DNA): TGCAGTGCTCACAGGGGGCCGGACACTGAAGCTTTCTTT.

This clonotype was observed a handful of times. In DNA form, the CDR3 reads TGTGCCAGCAGCGTAGAGGAACTGCCAAACACTGAAGCTTTCTTT. Its protein product is CASSVEELPNTEAFF. V gene TRBV9 combines with J gene TRBJ1-1; no clear D gene. This CDR3 has 15 amino acids. Deletions cut 0 bases from V and 2 bases from J, with 11 bases between. Germline V lookup: CDR1 SGDLS, CDR2 YYNGEE.

The sample holds a few counts of this clonotype. The DNA of the CDR3 is TGTGCCAGCAGCTTAACTCGACCGTCGCTCAACATTCAGTACTTC. Translation: CASSLTRPSLNIQYF. This chain connects TRBV11-2 to TRBJ2-4; D unclear. V gave up 2 bases and J gave up 7 bases, with 15 bases separating them. The CDR3 loop spans 15 amino acids. Germline V gene sequence: CDR1 SGHAT, CDR2 FQNNGV.

The chain joins TRBV5-5 to TRBJ1-3; 9 bases are a match to TRBD1. CDR1 and CDR2 (germline): SGHKS, YYEKEE (reference sequence). V dropped 1 base and J dropped 9; count of bases not matched to a gene: 8. This CDR3 contains 15 residues. The CDR3 region is CASSLPRTGATTIYF. CDR3 nucleotide sequence: TGTGCCAGCAGCTTGCCGAGGACAGGGGCCACCACCATATATTTT.

The V call is TRBV7-9, the J call TRBJ2-5; no clear D gene. The CDR3 has 14 residues. CDR1 is SEHNR, CDR2 FQNEAQ, per germline (reference sequence). V lost 6 bases and J 0 bases, leaving 11 bases between the germline ends. CDR3 amino acids: CASSPLANQETQYF. In nucleotides, the CDR3 is TGTGCCAGCAGTCCCCTGGCTAACCAAGAGACCCAGTACTTC.

This rearrangement joins TRBV20-1 to TRBJ2-7; TRBD2 aligns across 7 bases. The J segment lost 2 bases and the V segment lost 6 bases, leaving 19 bases of the junction unmatched. Germline CDR1 is DFQATT and CDR2 is SNEGSKA (reference sequence). The CDR3 covers 17 residues. The CDR3 nucleotides are TGCAGTGCCATGGCGGGAGCGCAGGCGGGGTTGACCTACGAGCAGTACTTC. It encodes CSAMAGAQAGLTYEQYF.

Many counts were recorded for this clonotype. In DNA, the CDR3 is TGCAGTGCTAGACCGACTGGTGAAGAGACCCAGTACTTC. Amino acids: CSARPTGEETQYF. The chain joins TRBV20-1 to TRBJ2-5; D not resolved. Germline CDR1 reads DFQATT; CDR2 reads SNEGSKA (reference sequence). This CDR3 is built from 13 residues. V was clipped by 2 bases and J by 3 bases, with 10 bases between them.

J is TRBJ2-5 and V is TRBV20-1; weak D call: TRBD2 (6 bases). Germline V gene lookup returns CDR1 DFQATT and CDR2 SNEGSKA (reference sequence). This CDR3 contains 13 residues. V lost 3 bases and J lost 3, with 11 bases in between. CDR3 region: CSASGSREETQYF. CDR3 nucleotide sequence: TGCAGTGCTAGCGGGAGCCGGGAAGAGACCCAGTACTTC.

The chain joins TRBV20-1 to TRBJ2-1; TRBD2 matches at 8 bases. CDR1 is DFQATT, CDR2 SNEGSKA, per germline (reference sequence). The CDR3 is 14 residues long. The V segment lost 0 bases and the J segment 8 bases; nucleotides outside the gene matches: 6. DNA of the CDR3: TGCAGTGCTAGAGACAAGCGGGAGTGGTATGAGCAGTTCTTC. Translating gives CSARDKREWYEQFF.